This entry is about one T cell receptor (beta chain). These data are taken from a study of T cell changes during pregnancy in multiple sclerosis. Clones were sequenced by immunoSEQ multiplex PCR, and TCRdb holds only the in-frame ones, with some missing. Here the sample spans 25,000 to 35,000 clones, about 87% being singletons. This TCR was sampled from a female donor with multiple sclerosis, enrolled in a pregnancy study. This material consisted of CD8+ T cells from peripheral blood mononuclear cells, taken before pregnancy.

DNA for the CDR3: TGTGCCAGCAGCCCCTGGACTAGCGGCTACGAGCAGTACTTC. Encoded protein: CASSPWTSGYEQYF. The chain is built from TRBV2 and TRBJ2-7; 10 nucleotides line up with TRBD2. This CDR3 is 14 amino acids long. Per germline, CDR1 SNHLY and CDR2 FYNNEI. The V and J ends lost 6 bases and 3 bases, in that order; junction bases with no gene match: 5.